This T cell receptor (beta chain) was sequenced for a study of blood T cell repertoires in COVID-19. Between the trimmed V and J ends, which lost 5 bases and 1 base, there was a span of 8 bases. This CDR3 region has 13 residues. CDR1 MNHEY and CDR2 SMNVEV come from the germline V gene (reference sequence). Assay used: immunoSEQ multiplex PCR; TCRdb lists only in-frame clones, some missing. The sample holds 95,000 to 150,000 clones, roughly 84% seen once. The chain combines TRBV27 with TRBJ1-1; D gene unclear. Sequenced input: PBMCs or T cells enriched from blood (not recorded which). The origin of this receptor is a woman between 25 and 40 years old who had recovered from COVID-19. CDR3 loop: CASSPRRNTEAFF. For the CDR3, the DNA is TGTGCCAGCAGTCCTAGAAGGAACACTGAAGCTTTCTTT.